These T cell receptor beta chains were read from a single sample in a study of long-term antiretroviral therapy in people with HIV. Measured with immunoSEQ multiplex PCR; TCRdb has only the in-frame clones, and not every one. The sample lists tens of thousands of clones, more than 85% occurring once. The input for sequencing was unsorted PBMCs, taken around 6.5 years after starting antiretroviral therapy. These receptors came from a woman in her thirties or forties with HIV. The CDR3 runs from the conserved cysteine through the conserved F or W. The D gene is left open where the match is weak. Rows give clone size only sometimes, using once, few, many, or a class for an expanded clone.

TRBV9,NA,TRBD1,TRBJ1-2,CASSAGPGTGINYGYTF,TGTGCCAGCAGCGCGGGGCCGGGGACAGGGATTAACTATGGCTACACCTTC
TRBV2,NA,NA,TRBJ1-1,CASNRRDLNTEAFF,TGTGCCAGCAATCGCCGGGACTTAAACACTGAAGCTTTCTTT
TRBV29-1,NA,NA,TRBJ2-7,CSAANTYEQYF,TGCAGCGCCGCGAACACCTACGAGCAGTACTTC
TRBV4-3,NA,TRBD1,TRBJ1-3,CASSQDLGTGGSLFSGNTIYF,TGCGCCAGCAGCCAAGACCTAGGGACAGGGGGAAGCCTTTTCTCTGGAAACACCATATATTTT
TRBV2,NA,NA,TRBJ1-5,CASSGEMGNQPQHF,TGTGCCAGCAGTGGTGAGATGGGCAATCAGCCCCAGCATTTT
TRBV11-2,NA,NA,TRBJ1-1,CASSRSRGAEAFF,TGTGCCAGCAGTCGAAGCCGAGGTGCTGAAGCTTTCTTT
TRBV7-3,NA,TRBD2,TRBJ2-3,CASSSGTSGTDTQYF,TGTGCCAGCAGCTCAGGGACTAGCGGCACAGATACGCAGTATTTT
TRBV19,NA,NA,TRBJ1-2,CASTPNGVLPYGYTF,TGTGCCAGTACCCCGAACGGCGTGCTTCCCTATGGCTACACCTTC
TRBV5-1,NA,TRBD2,TRBJ2-2,CASSLNPAGGANTGELFF,TGCGCCAGCAGCTTGAATCCAGCGGGGGGGGCGAACACCGGGGAGCTGTTTTTT
TRBV4-1,NA,TRBD1,TRBJ1-1,CASSQRGTGGPRTEAFF,TGCGCCAGCAGCCAGAGAGGGACAGGAGGCCCTCGAACTGAAGCTTTCTTT
TRBV27,NA,NA,TRBJ1-2,CASSRTAGTDYNYGYTF,TGTGCCAGCAGTAGAACAGCCGGGACGGACTATAACTATGGCTACACCTTC
TRBV29-1,once,NA,TRBJ2-1,CSVEGLGRRSGEQFF,TGCAGCGTTGAGGGCTTAGGGCGGCGGAGTGGTGAGCAGTTCTTC
TRBV6-5,NA,TRBD1,TRBJ1-6,CASSLGQASVSPLHF,TGTGCCAGCAGCTTGGGACAGGCGTCGGTTTCACCCCTCCACTTT
TRBV7-2,few,TRBD1,TRBJ1-5,CASSLGQSYQPQHF,TGTGCCAGCAGCCTGGGACAGAGTTATCAGCCCCAGCATTTT